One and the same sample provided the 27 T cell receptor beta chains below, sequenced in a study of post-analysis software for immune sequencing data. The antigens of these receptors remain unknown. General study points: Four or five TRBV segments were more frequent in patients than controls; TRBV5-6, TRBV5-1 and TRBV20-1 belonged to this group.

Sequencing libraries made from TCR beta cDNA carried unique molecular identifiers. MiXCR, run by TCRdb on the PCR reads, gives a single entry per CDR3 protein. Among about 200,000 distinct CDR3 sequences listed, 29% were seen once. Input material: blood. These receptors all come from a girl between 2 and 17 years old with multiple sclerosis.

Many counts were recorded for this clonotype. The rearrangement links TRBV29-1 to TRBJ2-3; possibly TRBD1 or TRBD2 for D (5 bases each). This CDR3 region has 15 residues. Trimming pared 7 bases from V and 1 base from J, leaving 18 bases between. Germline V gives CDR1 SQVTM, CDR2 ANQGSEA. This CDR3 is CSASHDSGGTDTQYF. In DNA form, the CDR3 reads TGCAGCGCTTCCCATGACAGCGGTGGCACAGATACGCAGTATTTT.

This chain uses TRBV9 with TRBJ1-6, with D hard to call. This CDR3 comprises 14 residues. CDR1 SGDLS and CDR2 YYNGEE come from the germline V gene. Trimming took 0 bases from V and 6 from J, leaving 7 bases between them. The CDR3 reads CASSVAGLNSPLHF. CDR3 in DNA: TGTGCCAGCAGCGTAGCCGGGCTTAATTCACCCCTCCACTTT. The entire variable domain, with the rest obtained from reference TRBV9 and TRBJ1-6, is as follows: DSGVTQTPKHLITATGQRVTLRCSPRSGDLSVYWYQQSLDQGLQFLIQYYNGEERAKGNILERFSAQQFPDLHSELNLSSLELGDSALYFCASSVAGLNSPLHFGNGTRLTVT.

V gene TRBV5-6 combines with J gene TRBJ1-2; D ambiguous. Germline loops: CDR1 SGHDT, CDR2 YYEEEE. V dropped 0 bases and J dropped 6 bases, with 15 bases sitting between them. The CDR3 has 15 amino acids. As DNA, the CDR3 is TGTGCCAGCAGCTTGGCGGGCAGGCCCTGTGATGGCTACACCTTC. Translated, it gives CASSLAGRPCDGYTF. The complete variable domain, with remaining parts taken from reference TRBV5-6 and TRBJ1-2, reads DAGVTQSPTHLIKTRGQQVTLRCSPKSGHDTVSWYQQALGQGPQFIFQYYEEEERQRGNFPDRFSGHQFPNYSSELNVNALLLGDSALYLCASSLAGRPCDGYTFGSGTRLTVV.

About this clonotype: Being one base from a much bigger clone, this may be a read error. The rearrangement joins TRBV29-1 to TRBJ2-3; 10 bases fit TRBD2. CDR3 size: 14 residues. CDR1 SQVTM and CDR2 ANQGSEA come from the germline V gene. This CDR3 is CSVASSGGTDTRYF. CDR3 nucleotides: TGCAGCGTTGCCTCTAGCGGGGGCACAGATACGCGGTATTTT.

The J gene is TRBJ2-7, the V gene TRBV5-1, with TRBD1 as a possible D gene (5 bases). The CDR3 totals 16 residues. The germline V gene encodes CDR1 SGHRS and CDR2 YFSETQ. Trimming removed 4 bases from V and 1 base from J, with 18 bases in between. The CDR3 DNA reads TGCGCCAGCAGCCCCTTGACGTCAAGGGGTTCCTACGAGCAGTACTTC. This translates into CASSPLTSRGSYEQYF. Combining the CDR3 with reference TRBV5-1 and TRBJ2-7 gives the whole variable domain KAGVTQTPRYLIKTRGQQVTLSCSPISGHRSVSWYQQTPGQGLQFLFEYFSETQRNKGNFPGRFSGRQFSNSRSEMNVSTLELGDSALYLCASSPLTSRGSYEQYFGPGTRLTVT.

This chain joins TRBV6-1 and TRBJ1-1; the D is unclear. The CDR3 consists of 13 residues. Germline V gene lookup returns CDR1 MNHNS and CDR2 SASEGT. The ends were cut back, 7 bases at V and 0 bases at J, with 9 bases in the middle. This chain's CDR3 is CASNEVMNTEAFF. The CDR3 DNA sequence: TGTGCCAGCAATGAGGTTATGAACACTGAAGCTTTCTTT.

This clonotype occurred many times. The CDR3 sequence: CASSLATGGQYEQYF. The CDR3 nucleotides are TGTGCCAGCAGCTTAGCGACAGGGGGTCAGTACGAGCAGTACTTC. The chain employs TRBV7-6 and TRBJ2-7; 9 bases line up with TRBD1. The length of the CDR3 is 15 residues. J was trimmed by 4 bases and V by 0 bases; bases with no gene match: 4. CDR1 is SGHVS, CDR2 FNYEAQ, per germline.

As DNA, the CDR3 is TGCAGTGCTCGAAGGGGACAGGGACCAGATACGCAGTATTTT. Protein: CSARRGQGPDTQYF. The chain carries TRBV20-1 and TRBJ2-3, with 9 bases matching TRBD1. CDR3 length: 14 residues. After removal of 5 bases from V and 4 bases from J, the junction contained 7 bases not matched to a gene. Per germline, CDR1 DFQATT and CDR2 SNEGSKA (reference sequence).

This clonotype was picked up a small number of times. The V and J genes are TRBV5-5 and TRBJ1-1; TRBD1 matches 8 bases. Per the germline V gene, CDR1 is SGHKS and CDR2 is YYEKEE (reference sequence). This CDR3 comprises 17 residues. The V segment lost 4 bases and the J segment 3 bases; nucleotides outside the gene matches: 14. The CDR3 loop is CASSVPRTGLQDTEAFF. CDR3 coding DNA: TGTGCCAGCAGCGTACCCCGGACAGGGCTCCAGGACACTGAAGCTTTCTTT.

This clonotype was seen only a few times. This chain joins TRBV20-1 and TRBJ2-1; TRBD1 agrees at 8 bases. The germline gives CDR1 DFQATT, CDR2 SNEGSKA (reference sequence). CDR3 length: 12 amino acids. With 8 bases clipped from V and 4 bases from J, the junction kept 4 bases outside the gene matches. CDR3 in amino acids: CSRDRTYNEQFF. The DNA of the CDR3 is TGCAGTCGGGACAGGACATACAATGAGCAGTTCTTC.

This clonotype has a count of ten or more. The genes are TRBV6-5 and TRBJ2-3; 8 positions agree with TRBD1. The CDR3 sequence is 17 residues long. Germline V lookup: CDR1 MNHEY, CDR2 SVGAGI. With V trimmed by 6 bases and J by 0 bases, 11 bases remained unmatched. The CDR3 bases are TGTGCCAGCAGCCGGACAGGGATGGGGGCTAGCACAGATACGCAGTATTTT. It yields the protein CASSRTGMGASTDTQYF.

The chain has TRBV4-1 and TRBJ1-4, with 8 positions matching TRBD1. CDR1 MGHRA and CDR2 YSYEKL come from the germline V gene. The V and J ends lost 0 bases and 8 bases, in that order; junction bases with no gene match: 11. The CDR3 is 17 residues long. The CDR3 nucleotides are TGCGCCAGCAGCCAAGATCGGGCAGGGGGCGTGAGAGAAAAACTGTTTTTT. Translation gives CASSQDRAGGVREKLFF.

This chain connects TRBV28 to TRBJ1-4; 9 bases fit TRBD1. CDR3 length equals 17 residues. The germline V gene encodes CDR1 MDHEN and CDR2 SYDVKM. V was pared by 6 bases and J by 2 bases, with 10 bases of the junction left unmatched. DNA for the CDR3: TGTGCCAGCAGCACTACAGGGGGCAGCGGGACTAATGAAAAACTGTTTTTT. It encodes CASSTTGGSGTNEKLFF.

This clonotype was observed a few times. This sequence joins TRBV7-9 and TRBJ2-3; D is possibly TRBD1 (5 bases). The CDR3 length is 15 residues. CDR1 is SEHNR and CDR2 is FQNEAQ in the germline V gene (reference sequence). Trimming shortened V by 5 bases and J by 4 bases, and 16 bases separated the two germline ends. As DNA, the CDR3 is TGTGCCAGCAGCCCCTATGACATACAGGCAGATACGCAGTATTTT. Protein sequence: CASSPYDIQADTQYF. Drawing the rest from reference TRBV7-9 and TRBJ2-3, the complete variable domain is DTGVSQNPRHKITKRGQNVTFRCDPISEHNRLYWYRQTLGQGPEFLTYFQNEAQLEKSRLLSDRFSAERPKGSFSTLEIQRTEQGDSAMYLCASSPYDIQADTQYFGPGTRLTVL.

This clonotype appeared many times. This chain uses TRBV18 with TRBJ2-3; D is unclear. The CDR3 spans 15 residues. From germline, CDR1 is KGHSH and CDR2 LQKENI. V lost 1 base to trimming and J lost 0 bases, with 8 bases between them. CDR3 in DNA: TGTGCCAGCTCACCACGGGGTACAAGCACAGATACGCAGTATTTT. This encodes CASSPRGTSTDTQYF.

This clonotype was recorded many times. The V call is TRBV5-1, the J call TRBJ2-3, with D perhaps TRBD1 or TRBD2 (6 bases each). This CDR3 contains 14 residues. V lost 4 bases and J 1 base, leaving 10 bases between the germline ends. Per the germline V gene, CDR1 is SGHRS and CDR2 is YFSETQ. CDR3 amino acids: CASSLGGGTDTQYF. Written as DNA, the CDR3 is TGCGCCAGCAGCCTCGGGGGCGGCACAGATACGCAGTATTTT.

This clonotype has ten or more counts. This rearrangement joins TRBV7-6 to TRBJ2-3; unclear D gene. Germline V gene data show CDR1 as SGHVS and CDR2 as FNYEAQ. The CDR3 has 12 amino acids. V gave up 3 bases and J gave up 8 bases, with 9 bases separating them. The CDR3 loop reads CASSLELGTQYF. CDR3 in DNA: TGTGCCAGCAGCTTGGAGCTCGGTACGCAGTATTTT.

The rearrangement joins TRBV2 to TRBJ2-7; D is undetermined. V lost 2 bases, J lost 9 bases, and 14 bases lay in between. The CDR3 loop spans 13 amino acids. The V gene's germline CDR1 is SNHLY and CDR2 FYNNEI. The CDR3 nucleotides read TGTGCCAGCAGTGAAATTTTATGGGTTCGGCAGTACTTC. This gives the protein CASSEILWVRQYF.

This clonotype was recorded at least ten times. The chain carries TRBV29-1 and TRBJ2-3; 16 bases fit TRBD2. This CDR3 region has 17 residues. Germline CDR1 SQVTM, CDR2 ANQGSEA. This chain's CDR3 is CSASGTSGRASTDTQYF. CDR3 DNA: TGCAGTGCATCCGGGACTAGCGGGAGGGCTAGCACAGATACGCAGTATTTT.

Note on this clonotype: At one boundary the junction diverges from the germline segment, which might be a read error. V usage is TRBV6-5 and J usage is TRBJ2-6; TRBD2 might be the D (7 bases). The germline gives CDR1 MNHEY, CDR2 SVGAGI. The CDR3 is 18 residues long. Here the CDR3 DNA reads TGTGCCAGCAGTTACGGAGCAGGGGAGGGCTCTGGGGCCGACGTCCTGACTTTC. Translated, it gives CASSYGAGEGSGADVLTF.

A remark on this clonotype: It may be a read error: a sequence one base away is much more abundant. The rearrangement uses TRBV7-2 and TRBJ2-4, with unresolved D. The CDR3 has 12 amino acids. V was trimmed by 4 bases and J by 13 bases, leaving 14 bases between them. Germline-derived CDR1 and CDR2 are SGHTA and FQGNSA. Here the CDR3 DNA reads TGTGCCAGCAGCTCAAGACCAAATGAGCAGTACTTC. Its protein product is CASSSRPNEQYF. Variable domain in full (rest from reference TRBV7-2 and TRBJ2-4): GAGVSQSPSNKVTEKGKDVELRCDPISGHTALYWYRQSLGQGLEFLIYFQGNSAPDKSGLPSDRFSAERTGGSVSTLTIQRTQQEDSAVYLCASSSRPNEQYFGAGTRLSVL.

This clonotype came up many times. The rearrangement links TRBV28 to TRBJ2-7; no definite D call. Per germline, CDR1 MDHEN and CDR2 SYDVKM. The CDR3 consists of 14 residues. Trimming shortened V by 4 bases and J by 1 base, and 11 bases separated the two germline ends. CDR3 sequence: CASSSSAVSYEQYF. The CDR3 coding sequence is TGTGCCAGCAGTTCTAGTGCAGTTTCCTACGAGCAGTACTTC.

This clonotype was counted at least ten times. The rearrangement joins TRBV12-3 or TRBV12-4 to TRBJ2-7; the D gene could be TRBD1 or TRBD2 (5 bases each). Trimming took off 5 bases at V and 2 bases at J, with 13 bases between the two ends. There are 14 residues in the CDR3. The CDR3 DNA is TGTGCCAGCAGTCCCGGGGACCCACCCTACGAGCAGTACTTC. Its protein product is CASSPGDPPYEQYF.

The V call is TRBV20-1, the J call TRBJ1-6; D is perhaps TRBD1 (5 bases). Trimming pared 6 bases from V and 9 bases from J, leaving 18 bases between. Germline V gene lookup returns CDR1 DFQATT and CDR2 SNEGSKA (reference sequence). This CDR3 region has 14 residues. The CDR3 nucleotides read TGCAGTGCCCCGCCCCGGGGCAAGGGTTCACCCCTCCACTTT. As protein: CSAPPRGKGSPLHF.

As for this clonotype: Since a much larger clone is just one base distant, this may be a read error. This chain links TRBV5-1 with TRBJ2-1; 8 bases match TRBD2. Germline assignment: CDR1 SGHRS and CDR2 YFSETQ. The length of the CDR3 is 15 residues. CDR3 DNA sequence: TGCGCCGGCAGCTTGGTAGCGGGACCCTACAATGAGCAGTTCTTC. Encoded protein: CAGSLVAGPYNEQFF.

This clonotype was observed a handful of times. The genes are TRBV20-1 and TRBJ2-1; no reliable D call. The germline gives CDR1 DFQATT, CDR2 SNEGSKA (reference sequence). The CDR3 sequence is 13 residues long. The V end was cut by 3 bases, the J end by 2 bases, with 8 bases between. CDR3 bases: TGCAGTGCTAGCTTCGGCACCTACAATGAGCAGTTCTTC. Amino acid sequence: CSASFGTYNEQFF.

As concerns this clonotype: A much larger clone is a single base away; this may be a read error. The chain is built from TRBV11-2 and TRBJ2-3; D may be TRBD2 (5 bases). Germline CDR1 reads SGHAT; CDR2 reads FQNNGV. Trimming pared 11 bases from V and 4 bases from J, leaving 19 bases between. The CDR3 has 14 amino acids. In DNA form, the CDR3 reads TGTGCCGGTTCAGTGACAAAGGGAGCAGATACGCAGTATTTT. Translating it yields CAGSVTKGADTQYF.